The rows below give T cell receptor beta chains drawn from one sample of a study of cytomegalovirus exposure and HLA in healthy donors. The protocol was immunoSEQ multiplex PCR, while the TCRdb copy is restricted to in-frame clones and leaves out a portion. Of approximately 100,000 clones in the sample, 85% are singletons; the top ten hold 6% to 7.5%. Sequenced: PBMCs. Source of these receptors: a man aged 40-50 years in good health and CMV-seropositive. The CDR3 runs from the conserved cysteine through the conserved F or W. A D gene is named only where the DNA matches it firmly. Clone size is stated in some rows and not others, as once, few, many or a class when expanded.

d_call: NA
j_call: TRBJ1-5
clone_size: NA
v_call: TRBV6-1
cdr3_aa: CASSDRFNNQPQHF
cdr3_nt: TGTGCCAGCAGTGACAGGTTCAACAATCAGCCCCAGCATTTT

d_call: TRBD2
j_call: TRBJ2-7
clone_size: once
v_call: TRBV5-1
cdr3_aa: CASSFGLAGAYSHEQYF
cdr3_nt: TGCGCCAGCAGCTTCGGACTAGCGGGGGCCTATTCCCACGAGCAGTACTTC

d_call: NA
j_call: TRBJ2-7
clone_size: NA
v_call: TRBV6-1
cdr3_aa: CASRVLLDSYEQYF
cdr3_nt: TGTGCCAGCAGGGTCCTACTAGACTCCTACGAGCAGTACTTC

d_call: NA
j_call: TRBJ1-5
clone_size: NA
v_call: TRBV19
cdr3_aa: CASSSSRTYSNQPQHF
cdr3_nt: TGTGCCAGTAGTAGCAGCCGGACTTATAGCAATCAGCCCCAGCATTTT

d_call: NA
j_call: TRBJ1-6
clone_size: large
v_call: TRBV28
cdr3_aa: CASSSGSSYNSPLHF
cdr3_nt: TGTGCCAGCAGTTCTGGGAGCTCCTATAATTCACCCCTCCACTTT

d_call: TRBD1
j_call: TRBJ2-7
clone_size: few
v_call: TRBV7-6
cdr3_aa: CASSLRQGFHEQYF
cdr3_nt: TGTGCCAGCAGCTTACGACAGGGGTTCCACGAGCAGTACTTC

d_call: NA
j_call: TRBJ2-5
clone_size: NA
v_call: TRBV6-5
cdr3_aa: CASSPRTAQETQYF
cdr3_nt: TGTGCCAGCAGTCCCCGGACAGCCCAAGAGACCCAGTACTTC

d_call: NA
j_call: TRBJ1-2
clone_size: NA
v_call: TRBV30
cdr3_aa: CAWGAYQGSYTF
cdr3_nt: TGTGCCTGGGGGGCATACCAGGGAAGCTACACCTTC

d_call: NA
j_call: TRBJ1-1
clone_size: NA
v_call: TRBV6-6
cdr3_aa: CASSSSVNTEAFF
cdr3_nt: TGTGCCAGCAGTTCCTCCGTCAACACTGAAGCTTTCTTT

d_call: TRBD1
j_call: TRBJ1-6
clone_size: NA
v_call: TRBV7-9
cdr3_aa: CSSSSPWGDRGTSSPLHF
cdr3_nt: TGTTCCAGCAGCTCCCCTTGGGGGGACAGGGGGACGAGCTCACCCCTCCACTTT